This is a list of T cell receptor beta chains from one sample in a study of shared clonotypes between healthy human individuals. Produced via immunoSEQ multiplex PCR; TCRdb's table is partial and in-frame only. The table lists about 1,800,000 clones, about 94% of them singletons. The specimen was naive CD8+ T cells sorted from blood. All receptors come from a man between 18 and 35 years old in good health. The CDR3 runs from the conserved cysteine through the conserved F or W. A D gene is named only where the DNA matches it firmly. Size values are once, few and many counts, or a class for expanded clones, and some rows have none.

cdr3_nt cdr3_aa clone_size j_call d_call v_call
TGCGCCAGCAGCCAAGGGGGCGGAATCTACAATGAGCAGTTCTTC CASSQGGGIYNEQFF . TRBJ2-1 TRBD1 TRBV5-1
TGTGCCAGCAGTTCCGGACTAGCGGGAGTCTGGGAGCAGTACTTC CASSSGLAGVWEQYF . TRBJ2-7 TRBD2 TRBV6-5
TGTGCAACAGGGGATACCTACGAGCAGTACTTC CATGDTYEQYF . TRBJ2-7 TRBD1 TRBV25-1
TGTGCCAGCAGTTCAGGGGCCCGGCAGCCCCAGCATTTT CASSSGARQPQHF . TRBJ1-5 . TRBV27
TGTGCCAGCAGCTCGGGACAGGGGATTCAGCCCCAGCATTTT CASSSGQGIQPQHF . TRBJ1-5 TRBD1 TRBV27
TGTGCTAGTGCCCTGGCGGGCAAATTTGAAGCTTTCTTT CASALAGKFEAFF once TRBJ1-1 . TRBV12-5
TGCGCCAGCAGCCCGCGGACAGGGGCTGGGCAGCCCCAGCATTTT CASSPRTGAGQPQHF once TRBJ1-5 TRBD1 TRBV4-1
TGTGCCAGCCTAAAAAACCCGGGTACAGATACGCAGTATTTT CASLKNPGTDTQYF . TRBJ2-3 . TRBV6-5
TGTGCCTGGGACCCGGGACAGATATCCTACGAGCAGTACTTC CAWDPGQISYEQYF . TRBJ2-7 TRBD1 TRBV30
TGTGCCTGGATTGTTGGGGGGATGCATGGCTACACCTTC CAWIVGGMHGYTF . TRBJ1-2 . TRBV30
TGTGCCAGCACCTTGGCGGGAACCTACAATGAGCAGTTCTTC CASTLAGTYNEQFF once TRBJ2-1 . TRBV6-6
TGCAGCGTTGGACAGGATAGCAATCAGCCCCAGCATTTT CSVGQDSNQPQHF . TRBJ1-5 . TRBV29-1
TGTGCCAGCAGTTCCCCCCGGGACAGAGGGGATGAAAAACTGTTTTTT CASSSPRDRGDEKLFF . TRBJ1-4 TRBD1 TRBV28
TGTGCCAGCAGGACTCTAGCGGCCGAGCAGTACTTC CASRTLAAEQYF . TRBJ2-7 TRBD2 TRBV2
TGTGCCAGCAGCCCCGGACTAGCGGGAGCGGCCGGGGAGCTGTTTTTT CASSPGLAGAAGELFF . TRBJ2-2 TRBD2 TRBV13
TGTGCCAGCAGGTTACAGTTCTTC CASRLQFF . TRBJ2-1 . TRBV25-1